What follows describes a single T cell receptor (beta chain). TCRdb redid the calling of the RT-PCR reads with MiXCR, one entry per CDR3 protein. The repertoire includes hundreds of thousands of distinct CDR3 sequences, 12% to 15% of them detected once, and 3.6% sits in the top ten. The CDR3 runs to 14 residues. Per germline, CDR1 DFQATT and CDR2 SNEGSKA (reference sequence). V shed 4 bases and J shed 7 bases, with 19 bases lying between them. Sequencing used memory CD4+ T cells from blood. The rearrangement uses TRBV20-1 and TRBJ2-5; tentatively, D is TRBD2 (5 bases). The sequence came from a female donor in good health, serving as a healthy control. Here the CDR3 reads CSATVATLGGTQYF. The CDR3 bases are TGCAGTGCTACAGTCGCTACCCTTGGAGGGACCCAGTACTTC.